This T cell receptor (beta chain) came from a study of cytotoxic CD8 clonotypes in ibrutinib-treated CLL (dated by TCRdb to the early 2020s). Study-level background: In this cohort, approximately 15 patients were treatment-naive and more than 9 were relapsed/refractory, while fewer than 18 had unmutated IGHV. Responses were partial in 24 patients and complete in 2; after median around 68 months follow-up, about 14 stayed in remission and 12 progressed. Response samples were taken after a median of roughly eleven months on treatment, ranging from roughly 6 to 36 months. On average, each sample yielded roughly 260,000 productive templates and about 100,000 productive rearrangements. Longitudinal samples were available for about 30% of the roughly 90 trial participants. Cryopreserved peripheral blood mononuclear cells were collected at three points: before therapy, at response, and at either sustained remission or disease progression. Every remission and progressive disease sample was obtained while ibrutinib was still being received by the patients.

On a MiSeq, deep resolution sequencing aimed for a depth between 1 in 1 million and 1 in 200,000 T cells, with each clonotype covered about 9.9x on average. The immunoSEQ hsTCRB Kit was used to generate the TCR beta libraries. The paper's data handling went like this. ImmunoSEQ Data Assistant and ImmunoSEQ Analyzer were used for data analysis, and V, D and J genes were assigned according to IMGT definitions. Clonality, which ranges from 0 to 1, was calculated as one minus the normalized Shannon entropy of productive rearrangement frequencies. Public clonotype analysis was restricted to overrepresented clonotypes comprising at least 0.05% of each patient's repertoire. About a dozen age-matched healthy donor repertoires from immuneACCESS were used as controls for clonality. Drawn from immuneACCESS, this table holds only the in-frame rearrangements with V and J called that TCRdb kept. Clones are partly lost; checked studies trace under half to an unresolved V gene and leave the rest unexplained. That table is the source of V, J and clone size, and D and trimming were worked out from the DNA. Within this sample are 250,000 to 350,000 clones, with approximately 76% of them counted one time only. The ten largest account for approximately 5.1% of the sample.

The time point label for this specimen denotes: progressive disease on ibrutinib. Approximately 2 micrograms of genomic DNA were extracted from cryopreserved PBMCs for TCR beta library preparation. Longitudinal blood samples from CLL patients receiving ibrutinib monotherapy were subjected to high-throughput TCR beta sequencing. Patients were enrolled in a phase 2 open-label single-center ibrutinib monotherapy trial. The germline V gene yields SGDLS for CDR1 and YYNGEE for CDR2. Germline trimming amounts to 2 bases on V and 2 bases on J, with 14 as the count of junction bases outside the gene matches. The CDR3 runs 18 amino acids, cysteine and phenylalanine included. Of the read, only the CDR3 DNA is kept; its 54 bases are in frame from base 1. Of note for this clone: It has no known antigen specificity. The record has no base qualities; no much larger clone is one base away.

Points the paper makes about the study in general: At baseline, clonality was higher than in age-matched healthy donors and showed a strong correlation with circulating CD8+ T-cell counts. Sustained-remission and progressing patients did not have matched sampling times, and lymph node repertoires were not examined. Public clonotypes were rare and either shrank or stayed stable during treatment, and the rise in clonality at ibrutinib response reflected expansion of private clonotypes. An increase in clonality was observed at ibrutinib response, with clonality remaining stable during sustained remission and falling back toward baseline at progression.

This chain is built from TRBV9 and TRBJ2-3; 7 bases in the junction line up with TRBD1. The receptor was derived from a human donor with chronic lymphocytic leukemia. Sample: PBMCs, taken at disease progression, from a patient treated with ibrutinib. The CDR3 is CASSVSLFQGDTTDTQYF. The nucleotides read TGTGCCAGCAGCGTCTCCTTATTCCAGGGGGACACCACAGATACGCAGTATTTT.